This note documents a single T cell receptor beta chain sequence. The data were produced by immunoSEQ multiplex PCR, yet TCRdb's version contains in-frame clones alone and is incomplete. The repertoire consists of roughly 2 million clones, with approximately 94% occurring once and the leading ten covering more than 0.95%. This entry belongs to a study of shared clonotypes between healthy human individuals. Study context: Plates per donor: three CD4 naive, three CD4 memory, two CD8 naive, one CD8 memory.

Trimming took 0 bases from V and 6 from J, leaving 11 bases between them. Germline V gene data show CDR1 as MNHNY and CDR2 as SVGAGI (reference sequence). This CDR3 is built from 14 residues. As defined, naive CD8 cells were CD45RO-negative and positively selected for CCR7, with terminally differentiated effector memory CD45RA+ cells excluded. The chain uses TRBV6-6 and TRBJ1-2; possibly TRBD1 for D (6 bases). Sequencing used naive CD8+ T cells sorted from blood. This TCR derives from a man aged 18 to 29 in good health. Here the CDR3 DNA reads TGTGCCAGCAGTTACTCGAGGGGGAAGGATGGCTACACCTTC. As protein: CASSYSRGKDGYTF.